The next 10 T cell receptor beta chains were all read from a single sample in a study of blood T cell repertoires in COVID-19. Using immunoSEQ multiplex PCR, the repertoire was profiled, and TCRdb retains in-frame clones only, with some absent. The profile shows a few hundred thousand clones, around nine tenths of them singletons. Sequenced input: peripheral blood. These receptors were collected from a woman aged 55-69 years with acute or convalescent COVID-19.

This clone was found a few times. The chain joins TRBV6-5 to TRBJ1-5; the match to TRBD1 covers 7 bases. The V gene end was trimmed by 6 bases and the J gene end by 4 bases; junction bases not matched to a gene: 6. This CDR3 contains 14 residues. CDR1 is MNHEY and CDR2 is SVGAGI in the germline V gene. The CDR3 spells CASSRGQVNQPQHF. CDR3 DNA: TGTGCCAGCAGCCGTGGACAGGTGAATCAGCCCCAGCATTTT.

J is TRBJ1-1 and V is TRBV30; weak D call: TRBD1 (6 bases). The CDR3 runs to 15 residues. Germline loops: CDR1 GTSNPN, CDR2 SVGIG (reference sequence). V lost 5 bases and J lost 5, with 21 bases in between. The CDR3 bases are TGTGCCTGGGGAATCAATTTACAGGGCCCAACTGAAGCTTTCTTT. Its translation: CAWGINLQGPTEAFF.

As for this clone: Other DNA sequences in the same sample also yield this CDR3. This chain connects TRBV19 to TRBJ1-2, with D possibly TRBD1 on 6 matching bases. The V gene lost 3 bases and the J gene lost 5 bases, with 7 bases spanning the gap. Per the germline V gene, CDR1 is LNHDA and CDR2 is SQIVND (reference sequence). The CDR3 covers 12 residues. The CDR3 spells CASSITGYGYTF. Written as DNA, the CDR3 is TGTGCCAGTAGTATTACAGGGTATGGCTACACCTTC.

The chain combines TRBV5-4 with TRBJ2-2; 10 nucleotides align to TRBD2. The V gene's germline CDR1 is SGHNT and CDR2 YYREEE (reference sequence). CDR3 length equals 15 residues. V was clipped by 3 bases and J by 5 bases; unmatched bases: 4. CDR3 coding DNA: TGTGCCAGCAGCTCGGGGACTAGCGTAACCGGGGAGCTGTTTTTT. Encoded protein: CASSSGTSVTGELFF.

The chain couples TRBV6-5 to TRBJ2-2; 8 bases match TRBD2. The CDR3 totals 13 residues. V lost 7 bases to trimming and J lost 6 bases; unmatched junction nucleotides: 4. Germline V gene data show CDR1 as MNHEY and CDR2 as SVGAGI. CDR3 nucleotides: TGTGCCAGCACTTCGGGGGGGGCCGGGGAGCTGTTTTTT. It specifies CASTSGGAGELFF.

The CDR3 nucleotides are TGTGCCAGTAGTGCTTGGGGGTGGCGGGATGATGAGCAGTTCTTC. The encoded protein is CASSAWGWRDDEQFF. The chain recombines TRBV19 with TRBJ2-1, with a possible D match to TRBD2 (6 bases). This CDR3 contains 15 residues. CDR1 LNHDA and CDR2 SQIVND come from the germline V gene (reference sequence). Trimming removed 5 bases from V and 8 bases from J, with 19 bases in between.

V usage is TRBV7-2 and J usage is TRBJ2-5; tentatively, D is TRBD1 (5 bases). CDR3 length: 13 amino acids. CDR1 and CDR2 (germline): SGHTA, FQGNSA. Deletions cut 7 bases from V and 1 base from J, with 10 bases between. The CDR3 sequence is CASNTGRQETQYF. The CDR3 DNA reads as TGTGCCAGCAATACAGGTCGCCAAGAGACCCAGTACTTC.

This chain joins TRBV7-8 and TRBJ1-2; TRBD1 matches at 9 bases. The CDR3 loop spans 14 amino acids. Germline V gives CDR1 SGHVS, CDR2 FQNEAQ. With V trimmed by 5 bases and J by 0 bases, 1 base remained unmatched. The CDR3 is CASSRQGANYGYTF. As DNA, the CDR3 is TGTGCCAGCAGCCGACAGGGGGCTAACTATGGCTACACCTTC.

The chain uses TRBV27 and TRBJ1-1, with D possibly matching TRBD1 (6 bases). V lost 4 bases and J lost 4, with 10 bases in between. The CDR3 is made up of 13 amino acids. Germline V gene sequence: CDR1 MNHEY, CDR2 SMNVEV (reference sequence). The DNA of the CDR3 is TGTGCCAGCAGTTCCACAGGGATCACTGAAGCTTTCTTT. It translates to CASSSTGITEAFF.

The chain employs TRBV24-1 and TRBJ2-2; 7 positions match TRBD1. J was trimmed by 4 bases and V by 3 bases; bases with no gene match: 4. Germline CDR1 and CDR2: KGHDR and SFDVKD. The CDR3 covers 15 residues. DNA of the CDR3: TGTGCCACCAGTGATACGGGACAGACCACCGGGGAGCTGTTTTTT. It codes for CATSDTGQTTGELFF.